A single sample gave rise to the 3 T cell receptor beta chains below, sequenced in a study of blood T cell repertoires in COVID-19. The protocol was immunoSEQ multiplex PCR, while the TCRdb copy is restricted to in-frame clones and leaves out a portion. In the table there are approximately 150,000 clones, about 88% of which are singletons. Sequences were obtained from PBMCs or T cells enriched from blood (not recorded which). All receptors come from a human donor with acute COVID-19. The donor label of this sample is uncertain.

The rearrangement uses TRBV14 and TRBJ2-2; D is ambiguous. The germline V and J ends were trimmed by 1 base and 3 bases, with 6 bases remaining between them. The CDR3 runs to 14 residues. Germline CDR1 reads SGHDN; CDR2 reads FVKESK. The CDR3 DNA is TGTGCCAGCAGCCAAGGTCTCTACACCGGGGAGCTGTTTTTT. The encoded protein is CASSQGLYTGELFF.

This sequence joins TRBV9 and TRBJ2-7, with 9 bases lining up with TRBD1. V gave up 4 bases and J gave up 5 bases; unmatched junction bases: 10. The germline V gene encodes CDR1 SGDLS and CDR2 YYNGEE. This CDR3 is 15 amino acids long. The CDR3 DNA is TGTGCCAGCAGCCCCCATTCCGGGACAGGGAACGAGCAGTACTTC. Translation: CASSPHSGTGNEQYF.

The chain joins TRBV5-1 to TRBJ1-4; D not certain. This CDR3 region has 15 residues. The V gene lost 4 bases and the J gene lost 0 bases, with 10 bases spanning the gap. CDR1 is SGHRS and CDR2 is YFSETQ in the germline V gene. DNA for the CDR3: TGCGCCAGCAGCCCCAGTGCAGCAACTAATGAAAAACTGTTTTTT. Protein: CASSPSAATNEKLFF.